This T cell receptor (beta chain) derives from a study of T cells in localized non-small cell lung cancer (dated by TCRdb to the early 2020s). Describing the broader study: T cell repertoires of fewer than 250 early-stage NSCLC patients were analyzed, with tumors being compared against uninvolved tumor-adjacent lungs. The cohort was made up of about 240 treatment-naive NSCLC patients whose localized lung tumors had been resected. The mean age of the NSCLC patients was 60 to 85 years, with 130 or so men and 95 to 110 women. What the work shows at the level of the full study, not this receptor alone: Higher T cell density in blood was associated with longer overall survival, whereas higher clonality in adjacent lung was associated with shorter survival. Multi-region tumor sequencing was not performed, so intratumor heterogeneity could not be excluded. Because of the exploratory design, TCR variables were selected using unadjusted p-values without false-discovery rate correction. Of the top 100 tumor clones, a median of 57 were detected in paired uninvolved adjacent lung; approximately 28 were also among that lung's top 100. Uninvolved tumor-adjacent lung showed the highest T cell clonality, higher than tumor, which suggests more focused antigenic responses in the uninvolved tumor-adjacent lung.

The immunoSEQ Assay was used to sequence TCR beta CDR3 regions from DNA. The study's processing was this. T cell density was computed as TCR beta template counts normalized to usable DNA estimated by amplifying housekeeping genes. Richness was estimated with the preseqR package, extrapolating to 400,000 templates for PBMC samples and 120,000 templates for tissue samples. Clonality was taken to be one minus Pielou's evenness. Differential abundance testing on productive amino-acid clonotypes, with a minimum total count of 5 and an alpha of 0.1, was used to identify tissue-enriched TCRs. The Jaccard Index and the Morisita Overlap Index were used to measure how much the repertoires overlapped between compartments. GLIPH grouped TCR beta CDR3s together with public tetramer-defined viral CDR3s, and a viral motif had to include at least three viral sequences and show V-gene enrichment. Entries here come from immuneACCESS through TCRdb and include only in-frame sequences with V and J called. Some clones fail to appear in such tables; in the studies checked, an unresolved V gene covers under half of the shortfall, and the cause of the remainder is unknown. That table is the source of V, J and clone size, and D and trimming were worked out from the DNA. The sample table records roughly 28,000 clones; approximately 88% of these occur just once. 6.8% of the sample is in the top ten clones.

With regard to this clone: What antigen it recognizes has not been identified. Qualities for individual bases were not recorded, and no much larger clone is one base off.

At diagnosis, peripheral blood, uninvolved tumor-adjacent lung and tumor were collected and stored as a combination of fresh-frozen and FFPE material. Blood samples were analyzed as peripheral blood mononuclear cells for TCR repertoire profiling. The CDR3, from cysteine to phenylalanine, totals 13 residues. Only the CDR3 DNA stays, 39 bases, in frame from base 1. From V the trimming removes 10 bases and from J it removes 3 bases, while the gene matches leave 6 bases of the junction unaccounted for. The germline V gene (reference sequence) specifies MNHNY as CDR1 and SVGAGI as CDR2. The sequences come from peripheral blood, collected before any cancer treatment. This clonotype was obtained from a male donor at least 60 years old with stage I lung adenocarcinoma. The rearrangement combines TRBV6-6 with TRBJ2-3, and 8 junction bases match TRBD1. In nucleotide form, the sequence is TGTGCCATCGACAGGGGTTTTACAGATACGCAGTATTTT. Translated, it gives CAIDRGFTDTQYF.